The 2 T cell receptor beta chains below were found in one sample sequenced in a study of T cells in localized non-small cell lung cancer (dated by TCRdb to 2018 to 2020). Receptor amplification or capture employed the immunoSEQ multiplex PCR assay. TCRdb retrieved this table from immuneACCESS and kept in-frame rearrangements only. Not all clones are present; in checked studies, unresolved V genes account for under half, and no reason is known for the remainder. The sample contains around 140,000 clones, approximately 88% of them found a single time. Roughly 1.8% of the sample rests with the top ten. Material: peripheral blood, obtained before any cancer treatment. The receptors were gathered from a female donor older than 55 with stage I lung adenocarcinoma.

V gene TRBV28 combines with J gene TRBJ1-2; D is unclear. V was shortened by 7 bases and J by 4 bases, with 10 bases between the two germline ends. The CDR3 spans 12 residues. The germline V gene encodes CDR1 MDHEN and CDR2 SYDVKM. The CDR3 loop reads CASTSTRYGYTF. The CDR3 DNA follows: TGTGCCAGCACCTCCACGCGCTATGGCTACACCTTC.

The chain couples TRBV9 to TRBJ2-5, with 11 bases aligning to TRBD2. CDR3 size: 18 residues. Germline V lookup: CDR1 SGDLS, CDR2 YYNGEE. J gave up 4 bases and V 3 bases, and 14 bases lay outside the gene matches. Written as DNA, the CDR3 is TGTGCCAGCAGCGGAATAGCGGGAGGGCCCTCGGCGTTAGAGACCCAGTACTTC. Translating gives CASSGIAGGPSALETQYF.